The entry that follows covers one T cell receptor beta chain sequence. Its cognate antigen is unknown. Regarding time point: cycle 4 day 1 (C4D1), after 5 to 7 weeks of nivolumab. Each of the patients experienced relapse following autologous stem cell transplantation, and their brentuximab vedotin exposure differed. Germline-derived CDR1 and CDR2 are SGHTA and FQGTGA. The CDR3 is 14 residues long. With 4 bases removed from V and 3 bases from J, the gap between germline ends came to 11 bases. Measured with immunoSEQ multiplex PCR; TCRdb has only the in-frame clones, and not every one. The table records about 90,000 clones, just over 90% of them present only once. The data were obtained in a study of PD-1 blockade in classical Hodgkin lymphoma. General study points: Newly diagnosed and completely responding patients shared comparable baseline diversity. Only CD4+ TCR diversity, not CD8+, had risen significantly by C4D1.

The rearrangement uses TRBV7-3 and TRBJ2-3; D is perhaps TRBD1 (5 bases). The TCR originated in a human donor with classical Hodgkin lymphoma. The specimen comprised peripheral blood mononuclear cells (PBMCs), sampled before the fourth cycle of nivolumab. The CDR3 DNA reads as TGTGCCAGCAGCTACAGGAGTACAACAGATACGCAGTATTTT. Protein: CASSYRSTTDTQYF.